This note documents a single T cell receptor (beta chain) sequence. Its antigen specificity is not known. One base away there is no much larger clone; base qualities are not given. TCRbeta CDR3 regions were amplified from genomic DNA using the immunoSEQ Assay, a bias-controlled multiplex PCR. Per the original workflow: The number of nucleated cells in each sample was estimated from the amplification of reference gene primers within the assay. To quantify the absolute abundance of each unique TCRbeta CDR3 rearrangement, sequence reads were collapsed and filtered. For each sample, productive Simpson clonality was calculated as the square root of Simpson's diversity index over productive rearrangements. TCRdb stores this immuneACCESS table with in-frame sequences only. Part of the clones is absent; in the studies checked, under half of the shortfall reflects unresolved V genes, and no reason is known for the rest. D and trimming were read from the DNA, whereas the V and J calls and clone size are those reported in that table. This sample holds tens of thousands of clones; 73% were observed only once. Of the sample, around 18% is held by the ten largest clones.

The CDR3 numbers 15 residues from cysteine through phenylalanine. Here the CDR3 DNA is all that survives: 45 bases in frame from base 1. Sequences LGHDT (CDR1) and YNNKEL (CDR2) are obtained from the germline V gene (reference sequence). The V end gives up 4 bases and the J end 1 base, leaving 3 bases in the junction not matched to a gene. Whole blood was collected in K2EDTA tubes by collaborating institutions according to the institutions' own protocols. For TCRbeta analysis, collaborators shipped samples as frozen whole blood, isolated PBMCs, or DNA extracted from either of those sample types. This sample was taken from a study of blood T cell repertoires in COVID-19 (dated by TCRdb to the early 2020s). General notes on the study: Samples covering the acute and convalescent phases of COVID-19 were provided by collaborators in the United States, Italy and Spain. The material from the prospective study consisted of cDNA or gDNA derived from T cells, B-cell-depleted T cells, or PBMCs. The dataset comprised deeply sampled blood TCRbeta repertoires from subjects exposed to, actively infected with, or recovered from COVID-19. The repertoires were released in a freely available public database intended as a resource for research on the immune response to SARS-CoV-2. Samples were obtained from the ongoing ImmuneRACE study (first 160 participants) and from about 1,300 subjects provided by 6 global collaborators. Nearly every sample came with metadata listing a de-identified subject ID, COVID-19 status, age in years and sex. HLA class I and class II types, where available, came from metadata supplied by the sample provider rather than from assay-based typing. Study-level results and caveats: Clinical and demographic metadata were provided uncurated, with the amount varying by source and participant.

This receptor was taken from a woman aged 45 to 65 with active or convalescent COVID-19. The rearrangement combines TRBV3-1 (or the pseudogene TRBV3-2) with TRBJ2-5, and 10 bases in between align with TRBD2. Sequencing was performed on peripheral blood. The CDR3 region reads CASSLRTSGQETQYF. The nucleotides are TGTGCCAGCAGCCTCCGGACTAGCGGCCAAGAGACCCAGTACTTC.